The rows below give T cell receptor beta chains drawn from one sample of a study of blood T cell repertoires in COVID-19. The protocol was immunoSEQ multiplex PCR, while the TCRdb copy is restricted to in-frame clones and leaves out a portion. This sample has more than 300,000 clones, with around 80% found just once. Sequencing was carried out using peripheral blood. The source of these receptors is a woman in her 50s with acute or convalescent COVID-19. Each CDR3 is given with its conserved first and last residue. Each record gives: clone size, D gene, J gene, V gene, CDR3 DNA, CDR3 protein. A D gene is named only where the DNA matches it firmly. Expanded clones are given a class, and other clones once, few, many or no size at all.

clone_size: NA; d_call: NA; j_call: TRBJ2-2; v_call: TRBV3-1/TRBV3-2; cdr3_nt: TGTGCCAGCAGCCAAGACAGGGTTGGCACCGGGGAGCTGTTTTTT; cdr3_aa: CASSQDRVGTGELFF
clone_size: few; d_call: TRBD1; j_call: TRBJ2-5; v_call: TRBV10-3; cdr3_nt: TGTGCCATCAGCCGGACAGGGGCCCAAGAGACCCAGTACTTC; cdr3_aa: CAISRTGAQETQYF
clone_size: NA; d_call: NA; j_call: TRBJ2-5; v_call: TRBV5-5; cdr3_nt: TGTGCCAGCAGCTTGTGGCAGGGGCAGCAAGAGACCCAGTACTTC; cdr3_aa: CASSLWQGQQETQYF
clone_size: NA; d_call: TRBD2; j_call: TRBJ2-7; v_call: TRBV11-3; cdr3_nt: TGTGCCAGCAGCCGAGGGACTAGCGGGAGGGCCGACGAGCAGTACTTC; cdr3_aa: CASSRGTSGRADEQYF
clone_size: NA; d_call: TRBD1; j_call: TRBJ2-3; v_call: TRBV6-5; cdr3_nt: TGTGCCAGCAGCACCCCGGGACAGGAAACAGATACGCAGTATTTT; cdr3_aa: CASSTPGQETDTQYF
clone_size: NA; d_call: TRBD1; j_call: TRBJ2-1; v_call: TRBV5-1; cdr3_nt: TGCGCCAGCAGCGCCGGGACAGGGGCGAACAATGAGCAGTTCTTC; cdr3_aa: CASSAGTGANNEQFF
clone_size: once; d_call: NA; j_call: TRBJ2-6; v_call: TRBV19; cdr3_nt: TGTGCCAGTAGTTTCGGTGGAGCTGGGGCCAACGTCCTGACTTTC; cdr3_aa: CASSFGGAGANVLTF
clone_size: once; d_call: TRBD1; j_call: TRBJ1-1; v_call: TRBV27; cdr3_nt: TGTGCCAGCAGACGAACAGGGGGCACTGAAGCTTTCTTT; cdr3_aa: CASRRTGGTEAFF
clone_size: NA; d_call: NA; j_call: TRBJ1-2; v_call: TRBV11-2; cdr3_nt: TGTGCCAGCAGCTCCTACAGGGAGAACTATGGCTACACCTTC; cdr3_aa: CASSSYRENYGYTF
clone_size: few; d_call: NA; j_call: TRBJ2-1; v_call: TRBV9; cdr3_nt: TGTGCCAGCAGCGCGATCAGGGGAAATGAGCAGTTCTTC; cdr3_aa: CASSAIRGNEQFF
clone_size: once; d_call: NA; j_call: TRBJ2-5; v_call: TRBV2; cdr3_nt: TGTGCCAGCAGTGAAGCGCGCTTCATTAGCGGAGAGACCCAGTACTTC; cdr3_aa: CASSEARFISGETQYF
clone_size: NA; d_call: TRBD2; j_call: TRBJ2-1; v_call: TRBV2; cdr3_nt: TGTGCCAGCAGTGAACTAGCGGGGGCCTACAATGAGCAGTTCTTC; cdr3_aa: CASSELAGAYNEQFF
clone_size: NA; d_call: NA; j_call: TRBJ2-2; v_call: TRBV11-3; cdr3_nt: TGTGCCAGCAGCCTGACAGTAAACACCGGGGAGCTGTTTTTT; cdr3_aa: CASSLTVNTGELFF
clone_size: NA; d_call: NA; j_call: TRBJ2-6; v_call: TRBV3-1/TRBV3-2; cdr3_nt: TGTGCCAGCAGCCAAGTAGCTGGGGCCAACGTCCTGACTTTC; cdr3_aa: CASSQVAGANVLTF
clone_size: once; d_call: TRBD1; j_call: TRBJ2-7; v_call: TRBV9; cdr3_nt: TGTGCCAGCAGCGTAAAGGGGACAGGGGCCACCTACGAGCAGTACTTC; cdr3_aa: CASSVKGTGATYEQYF
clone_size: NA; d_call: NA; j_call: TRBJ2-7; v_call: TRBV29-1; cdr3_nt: TGCAGCGTCGGACTGGACTACGAGCAGTACTTC; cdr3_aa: CSVGLDYEQYF
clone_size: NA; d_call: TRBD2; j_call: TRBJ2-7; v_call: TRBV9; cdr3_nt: TGTGCCAGCAGCGCCAACCCCCAGCGGGAACAGCCCTACGAGCAGTACTTC; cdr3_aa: CASSANPQREQPYEQYF
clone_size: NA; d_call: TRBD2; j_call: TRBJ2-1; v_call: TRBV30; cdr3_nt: TGTGCCTGGAGTGTAGGGCTAGCGGGAGGGAGGGAGCAGTTCTTC; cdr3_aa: CAWSVGLAGGREQFF
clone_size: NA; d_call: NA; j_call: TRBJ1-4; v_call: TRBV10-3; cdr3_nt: TGTGCCATCAGTGAGACCGAGGGCAATGAAAAACTGTTTTTT; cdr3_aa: CAISETEGNEKLFF
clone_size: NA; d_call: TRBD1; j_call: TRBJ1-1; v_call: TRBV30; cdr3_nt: TGTGCCTGGAGGCCGGGACAGAGCCTAAACACTGAAGCTTTCTTT; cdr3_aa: CAWRPGQSLNTEAFF
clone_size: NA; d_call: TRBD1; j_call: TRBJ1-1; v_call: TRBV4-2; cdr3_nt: TGTGCCAGCAGCCAGGAGACAGGGCAAGCTTTCTTT; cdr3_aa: CASSQETGQAFF
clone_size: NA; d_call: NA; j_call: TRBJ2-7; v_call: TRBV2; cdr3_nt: TGTGCCAGCGAGAGGGGGGGCGAGCAGTACTTC; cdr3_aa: CASERGGEQYF
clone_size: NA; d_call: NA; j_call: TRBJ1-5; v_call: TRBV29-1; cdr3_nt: TGCAGCGTTGCAGGGTACAATCAGCCCCAGCATTTT; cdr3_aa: CSVAGYNQPQHF
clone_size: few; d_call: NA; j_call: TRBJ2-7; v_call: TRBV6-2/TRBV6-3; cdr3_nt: TGTGCCAGCAGTTACGCCCCGGGCGAGCAGTACTTC; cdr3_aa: CASSYAPGEQYF
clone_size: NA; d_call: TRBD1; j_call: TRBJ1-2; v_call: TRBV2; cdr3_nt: TGTGCCAGCAGGACCGGGACAGGGGTTGGCTACACCTTC; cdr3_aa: CASRTGTGVGYTF
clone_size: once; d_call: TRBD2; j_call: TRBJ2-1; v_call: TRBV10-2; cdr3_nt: TGCGCCAGCAGTCACCCCGGGGGGGGTTCGTCCTACAATGAGCAGTTCTTC; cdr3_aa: CASSHPGGGSSYNEQFF
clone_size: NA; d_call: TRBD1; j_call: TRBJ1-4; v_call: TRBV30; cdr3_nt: TGTGCCTGGAGAGTAGGGACAGGGGGTAGGGAAAAACTGTTTTTT; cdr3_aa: CAWRVGTGGREKLFF
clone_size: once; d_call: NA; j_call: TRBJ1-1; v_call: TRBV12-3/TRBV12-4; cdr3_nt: TGTGCCAGCAGTTTCGGTTCTGAAGCTTTCTTT; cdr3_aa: CASSFGSEAFF
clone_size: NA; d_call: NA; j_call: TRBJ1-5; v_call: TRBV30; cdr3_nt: TGTGCCTGGAGTGTATACTTCGCGAACCAGCCCCAGCATTTT; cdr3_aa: CAWSVYFANQPQHF
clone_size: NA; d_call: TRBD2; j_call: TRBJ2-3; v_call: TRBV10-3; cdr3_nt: TGTGCCATCAGCCCCTCGAGCGGGGGCACAGATACGCAGTATTTT; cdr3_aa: CAISPSSGGTDTQYF
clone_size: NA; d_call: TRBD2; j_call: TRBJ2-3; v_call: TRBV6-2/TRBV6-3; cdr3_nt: TGTGCCAGCAGTTACCGACTAGCGGAGCTCACAGATACGCAGTATTTT; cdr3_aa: CASSYRLAELTDTQYF
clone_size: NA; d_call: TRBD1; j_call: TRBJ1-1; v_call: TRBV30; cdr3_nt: TGTGCCTGGAGTGTATGGACAGGTAGAGGGACTGAAGCTTTCTTT; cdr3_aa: CAWSVWTGRGTEAFF
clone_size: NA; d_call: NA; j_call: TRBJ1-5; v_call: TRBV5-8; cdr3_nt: TGTGCCAGCAGCCAAGTCCCGGGTTTCCCCATGGAGCCCCAGCATTTT; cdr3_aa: CASSQVPGFPMEPQHF
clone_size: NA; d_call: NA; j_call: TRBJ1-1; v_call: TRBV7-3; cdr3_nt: TGTGCCAGCGGCCAAGACAGGAACACTGAAGCTTTCTTT; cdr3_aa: CASGQDRNTEAFF
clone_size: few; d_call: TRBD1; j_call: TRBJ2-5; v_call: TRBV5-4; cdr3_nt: TGTGCCAGCAGTATGACAGGGGGAAGAGAGACCCAGTACTTC; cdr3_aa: CASSMTGGRETQYF
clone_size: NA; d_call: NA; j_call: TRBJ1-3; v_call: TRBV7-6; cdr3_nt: TGTGCCAGCAGCTTAGACGACAGCTCTGGAAACACCATATATTTT; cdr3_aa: CASSLDDSSGNTIYF
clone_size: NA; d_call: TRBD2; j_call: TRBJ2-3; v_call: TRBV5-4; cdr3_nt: TGTGCCAGCAGCCGGACTAGCGTCGGCACAGATACGCAGTATTTT; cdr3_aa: CASSRTSVGTDTQYF
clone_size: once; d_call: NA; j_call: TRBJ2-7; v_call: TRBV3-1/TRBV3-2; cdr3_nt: TGTGCCAGCAGCACCTACGGGGAGCAGTACTTC; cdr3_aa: CASSTYGEQYF
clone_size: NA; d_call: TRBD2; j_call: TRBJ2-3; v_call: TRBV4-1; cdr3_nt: TGCGCCAGCAGCCAAGCTGACGGGGGGGCGGCAGATACGCAGTATTTT; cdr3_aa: CASSQADGGAADTQYF
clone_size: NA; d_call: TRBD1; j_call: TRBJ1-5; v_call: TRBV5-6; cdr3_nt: TGTGCCAGCAGCCTACAGGACAGGGACGATCAGCCCCAGCATTTT; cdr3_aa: CASSLQDRDDQPQHF
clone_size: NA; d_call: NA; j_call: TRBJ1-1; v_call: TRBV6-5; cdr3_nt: TGTGCCAGCAGTTACTCCACAGGTCGGCCTGAAGCTTTCTTT; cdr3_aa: CASSYSTGRPEAFF